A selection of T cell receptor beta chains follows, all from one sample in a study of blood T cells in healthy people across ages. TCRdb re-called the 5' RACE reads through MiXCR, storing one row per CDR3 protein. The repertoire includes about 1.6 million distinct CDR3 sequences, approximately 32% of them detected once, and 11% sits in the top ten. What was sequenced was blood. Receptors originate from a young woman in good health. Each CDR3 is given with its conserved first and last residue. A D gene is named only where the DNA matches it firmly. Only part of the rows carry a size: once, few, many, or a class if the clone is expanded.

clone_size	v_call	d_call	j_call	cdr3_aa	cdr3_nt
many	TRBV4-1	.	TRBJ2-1	CASSQGLLLGGVSYNEQFF	TGCGCCAGCAGCCAAGGACTCTTGCTAGGGGGAGTCTCCTACAATGAGCAGTTCTTC
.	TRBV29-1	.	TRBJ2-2	CSVTNPNTGELFF	TGCAGCGTGACAAATCCGAACACCGGGGAGCTGTTTTTT
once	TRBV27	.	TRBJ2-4	CASSQDILAKNIQYF	TGTGCCAGCAGTCAGGATATTCTAGCCAAAAACATTCAGTACTTC
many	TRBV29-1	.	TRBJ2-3	CSVEQVSTDTQYF	TGCAGCGTTGAACAGGTTAGCACAGATACGCAGTATTTT
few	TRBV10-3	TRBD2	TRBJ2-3	CAIRLASSTDTQYF	TGTGCCATCAGACTAGCGAGTAGCACAGATACGCAGTATTTT
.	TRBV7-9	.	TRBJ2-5	CASSLWRDREETQYF	TGTGCCAGCAGCTTATGGCGGGATAGGGAGGAGACCCAGTACTTC
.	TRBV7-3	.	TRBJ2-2	CASSLFPTTLTGELFF	TGTGCCAGCAGCTTATTCCCGACTACGCTCACCGGGGAGCTGTTTTTT
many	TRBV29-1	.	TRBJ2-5	CSVGVRIWEYQETQYF	TGCAGCGTTGGGGTTCGGATTTGGGAGTACCAAGAGACCCAGTACTTC
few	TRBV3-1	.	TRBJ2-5	CASSQPWGVETQYF	TGTGCCAGCAGCCAACCCTGGGGGGTCGAGACCCAGTACTTC
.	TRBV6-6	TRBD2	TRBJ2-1	CASSYLQRGAYNEQFF	TGTGCCAGCAGTTACCTCCAGCGGGGGGCCTACAATGAGCAGTTCTTC
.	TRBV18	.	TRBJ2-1	CASSPLQTLYNEQFF	TGTGCCAGCTCACCTTTACAGACTCTCTACAATGAGCAGTTCTTC
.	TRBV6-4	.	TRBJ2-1	CASSDKAGVYNEQFF	TGTGCCAGCAGTGACAAGGCAGGAGTTTACAATGAGCAGTTCTTC
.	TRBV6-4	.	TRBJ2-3	CASSDSGGTADTQYF	TGTGCCAGCAGTGACTCAGGCGGGACGGCAGATACGCAGTATTTT
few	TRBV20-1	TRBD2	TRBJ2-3	CSVEKVTSDTQYF	TGCAGTGTAGAGAAGGTGACTAGCGATACGCAGTATTTT
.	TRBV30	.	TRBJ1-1	CAWSEANTEAFF	TGTGCCTGGAGTGAGGCGAACACTGAAGCTTTCTTT
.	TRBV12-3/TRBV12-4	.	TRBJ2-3	CASSLERRNVQYF	TGTGCCAGCAGTCTTGAACGTCGGAACGTGCAGTATTTT
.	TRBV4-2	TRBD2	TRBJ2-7	CASSQLEGTSGYEQYF	TGTGCCAGCAGCCAACTGGAAGGGACTAGCGGTTACGAGCAGTACTTC
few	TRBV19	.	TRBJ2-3	CASRVGPYGADTQYF	TGTGCCAGTCGCGTCGGTCCCTATGGCGCAGATACGCAGTATTTT
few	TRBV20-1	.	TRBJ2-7	CSARPLTAGIYEQYF	TGCAGTGCTAGACCGTTGACAGCAGGTATCTACGAGCAGTACTTC
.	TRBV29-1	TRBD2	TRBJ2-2	CSVKLAVNTGELFF	TGCAGCGTTAAACTAGCGGTGAACACCGGGGAGCTGTTTTTT
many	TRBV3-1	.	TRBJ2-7	CASSQGGNEQYF	TGCGCCAGCAGCCAAGGCGGGAACGAGCAGTACTTC
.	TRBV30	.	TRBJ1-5	CAWSVSRTDGPQHF	TGTGCCTGGAGTGTCAGCCGCACTGATGGGCCCCAGCATTTT
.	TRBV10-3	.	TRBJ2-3	CAISVERQDTQYF	TGTGCCATCAGTGTAGAAAGGCAAGATACGCAGTATTTT
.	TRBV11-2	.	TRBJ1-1	CASSVHGQYTEAFF	TGTGCCAGCAGCGTACACGGACAATACACTGAAGCTTTCTTT
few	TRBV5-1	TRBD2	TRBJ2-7	CASSRTSGRAYEQYF	TGCGCCAGCAGCCGAACTAGCGGGAGGGCCTATGAGCAGTACTTC
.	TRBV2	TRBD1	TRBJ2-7	CAFRWDRENYEQYF	TGTGCCTTTCGCTGGGACAGGGAAAACTACGAGCAGTACTTC
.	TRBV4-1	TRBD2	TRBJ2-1	CASSQLGLARNEQFF	TGCGCCAGCAGCCAGTTGGGACTAGCAAGGAATGAGCAGTTCTTC
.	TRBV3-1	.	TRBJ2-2	CASSRASSTGELFF	TGTGCCAGCAGCAGGGCGTCGTCAACCGGGGAGCTGTTTTTT
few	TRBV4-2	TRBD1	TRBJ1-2	CASSPYQGGSDGYTF	TGTGCCAGCAGCCCCTACCAGGGGGGCTCGGATGGCTACACCTTC
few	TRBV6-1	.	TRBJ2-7	CASSEQALEQYF	TGTGCCAGCAGTGAACAGGCCCTCGAGCAGTACTTC
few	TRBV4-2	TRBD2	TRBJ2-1	CASSQDLDTSGGRFF	TGTGCCAGCAGCCAAGATTTGGATACTAGCGGGGGGAGGTTCTTC
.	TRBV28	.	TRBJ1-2	CASSLRPPRVYGYTF	TGTGCCAGCAGTTTACGGCCCCCACGGGTCTATGGCTACACCTTC
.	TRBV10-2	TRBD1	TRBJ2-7	CASGGQGTYEQYF	TGCGCCAGCGGTGGACAGGGGACCTACGAGCAGTACTTC
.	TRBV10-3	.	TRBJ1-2	CAISDLKGEDGYGYTF	TGTGCCATCAGTGATCTAAAGGGGGAGGATGGCTATGGCTACACCTTC
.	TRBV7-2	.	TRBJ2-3	CASSFSLSRSTDTRYF	TGTGCCAGCAGCTTTTCTCTTAGCAGAAGCACAGATACGCGGTATTTT
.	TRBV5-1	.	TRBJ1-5	CASSLGDIGQPQHF	TGCGCCAGCAGCTTGGGGGACATAGGTCAGCCCCAGCATTTT
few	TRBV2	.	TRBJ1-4	CASSPHTGNEKLFF	TGTGCCAGTTCCCCTCACACAGGGAATGAAAAACTGTTTTTT
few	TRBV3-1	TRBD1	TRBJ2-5	CASSLRPGTVTGTQYF	TGTGCCAGCAGCCTACGGCCGGGGACAGTCACAGGGACCCAGTACTTC
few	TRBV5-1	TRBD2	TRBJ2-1	CASSSSGGVPNEQFF	TGCGCCAGCAGCTCTAGCGGGGGGGTGCCCAATGAGCAGTTCTTC